One sample yielded the 5 T cell receptor beta chains listed below, sequenced in a study of beta chain features in type 1 diabetes. Expressed TCRB transcripts were sequenced after all isolated RNA was converted to cDNA. Only in-frame clones appear in the TCRdb table, and some are missing; sequencing was by immunoSEQ multiplex PCR. The sample holds a few hundred thousand clones, around a fifth seen once. The sequenced sample was naive CD4+ T cells from blood. These receptors originate from a young woman in good health.

This clone was counted between two and nine times. This sequence joins TRBV4-2 and TRBJ2-5, with 8 bases matching TRBD2. Unmatched junction bases numbered 3, after V lost 4 bases and J lost 2 bases. The CDR3 covers 14 residues. CDR1 is LGHNA, CDR2 YNFKEQ, per germline. The CDR3 coding sequence is TGTGCCAGCAGCCGATCGGGGGGGCAAGAGACCCAGTACTTC. Amino acids: CASSRSGGQETQYF.

This clone has just a few counts. The CDR3 here is CAWGYRATYEQYF. The CDR3 DNA reads TGTGCCTGGGGGTACAGGGCAACCTACGAGCAGTACTTC. V and J are TRBV30 and TRBJ2-7; perhaps TRBD1 as D (6 bases). The CDR3 is 13 residues long. Germline V gene lookup returns CDR1 GTSNPN and CDR2 SVGIG (reference sequence). The ends were cut back, 5 bases at V and 2 bases at J, with 13 bases in the middle.

This clone was detected only a few times. The chain uses TRBV30 and TRBJ2-4, with TRBD2 matching 10 bases. The CDR3 totals 12 residues. Per the germline V gene, CDR1 is GTSNPN and CDR2 is SVGIG (reference sequence). J lost 8 bases, V lost 5 bases, and 3 bases had no gene match. CDR3 sequence: CAWWGTSDIQYF. For the CDR3, the DNA is TGTGCCTGGTGGGGGACTAGCGACATTCAGTACTTC.

The rearrangement joins TRBV5-1 to TRBJ2-5; tentative D call: TRBD2 (5 bases). The V end was cut by 5 bases, the J end by 3 bases, with 17 bases between. Germline V gene lookup returns CDR1 SGHRS and CDR2 YFSETQ. The CDR3 sequence is 15 residues long. In DNA, the CDR3 is TGCGCCAGCAGTTACGGCCGGGAAAGGAAAGAGACCCAGTACTTC. Its protein is CASSYGRERKETQYF.

Comments on this clone: Within the sample, other DNA sequences also encode this same CDR3. The chain employs TRBV29-1 and TRBJ1-1, with TRBD1 identical over 7 bases. This CDR3 has 11 residues. The ends lost 7 bases at V and 4 bases at J; junction bases unmatched: 3. Germline values: CDR1 SQVTM, CDR2 ANQGSEA. The CDR3 sequence is CSANRGTEAFF. In nucleotides, the CDR3 is TGCAGCGCTAACAGGGGCACTGAAGCTTTCTTT.